This T cell receptor beta chain emerged from a study of CD8 T cells in Susac syndrome. The V and J ends lost 6 bases and 0 bases, in that order; junction bases with no gene match: 13. The germline V gene encodes CDR1 SQVTM and CDR2 ANQGSEA. This CDR3 is 17 amino acids long. Sequencing of TCR beta was carried out in blood CD8+ and CD4+ T cells. Each multiple sclerosis control was a treatment-naive patient with relapsing-remitting disease that was either stable or active. cDNA came from roughly 0.5 to 1 ug RNA primed by random hexamers. Amplification of TCR beta CDR3 spanned 54 Vbeta and 13 Jbeta via immunoSEQ multiplex PCR. Each CDR3 protein is one row after TCRdb ran MiXCR on the immunoSEQ multiplex PCR reads. The table shows about 150,000 distinct CDR3 sequences, with roughly 94% occurring only once.

The sample comprised CD8+ T cells from PBMCs. The sequence came from a human donor with multiple sclerosis. The chain uses TRBV29-1 and TRBJ2-7, with 11 bases matching TRBD2. CDR3 nucleotide sequence: TGCAGCGTGAAGGGGACTAGCGGAAGACAGAGCTCCTACGAGCAGTACTTC. Its translation is CSVKGTSGRQSSYEQYF.